The T cell receptor beta chain under discussion was sequenced for a study of blood T cell repertoires in COVID-19. As for the study in general: PBMCs, B-cell-depleted T cells, or T cells were the source of the cDNA or gDNA that made up the material.

Authors' analysis steps: Reference gene primer amplification gave estimated nucleated cell counts. Profiled with immunoSEQ multiplex PCR; TCRdb holds only in-frame clones, not every one. The V and J calls and the clone size are those of that table, but D and trimming were determined from the DNA. The sample has around 26,000 clones, 66% seen once. This clone was detected only a few times. Per germline, CDR1 LNHDA and CDR2 SQIVND (reference sequence). Trimming removed 1 base at V and 0 bases at J, with 22 bases between. This CDR3 region has 20 residues. The sample was peripheral blood. V is TRBV19 and J is TRBJ1-5, with TRBD1 as a possible D gene (5 bases). This clonotype was sampled from a man in his 60s with active or convalescent COVID-19. The CDR3 region has the DNA TGTGCCAGTAGTATAGGGATGGGGCTCATCAACCATTATAGCAATCAGCCCCAGCATTTT. It translates to CASSIGMGLINHYSNQPQHF.